The entry that follows covers one T cell receptor beta chain sequence. This clone's antigen is unknown. No much larger clone is present one base from it, and per-base qualities are unavailable. The immunoSEQ Assay, a bias-controlled multiplex PCR, was used to amplify TCRbeta CDR3 regions from genomic DNA. Per the original workflow: The number of nucleated cells in each sample was estimated by amplification of reference gene primers within the assay. To quantify the absolute abundance of each unique TCRbeta CDR3 rearrangement, sequence reads were collapsed and filtered. Productive Simpson clonality was computed per sample as the square root of Simpson's diversity index over productive rearrangements. Drawn from immuneACCESS, this table holds only the in-frame rearrangements with V and J called that TCRdb kept. Clones are partly lost; checked studies trace under half to an unresolved V gene and leave the rest unexplained. V and J calls and clone size follow that table, whereas D and trimming were derived from the DNA. This sample gives hundreds of thousands of clones in total; 89% of them show up just once. The top ten clonotypes cover approximately 1.2% of the sample.

The data originate from a study of blood T cell repertoires in COVID-19 (TCRdb year 2020). Regarding the research as a whole: Collaborator samples came from the United States, Italy and Spain and covered acute and convalescent phases of COVID-19. The prospective study material was composed of cDNA or gDNA derived from T cells, B-cell-depleted T cells, or PBMCs. Where available, HLA class I and class II types were taken from metadata supplied by the sample provider and were not determined by assay-based typing. The sample metadata nearly always contained a de-identified subject ID, COVID-19 status, age in years and sex. Deeply sampled blood TCRbeta repertoires from subjects exposed to, actively infected with, or recovered from COVID-19 were included in the dataset. A freely available public database, intended as a resource for researchers studying the immune response to SARS-CoV-2, is where the repertoires were released. The samples were drawn from the first 160 participants of the ongoing ImmuneRACE study and from 1,200 or so subjects provided by 6 global collaborators. Broader findings and caveats from the paper: The quantity of clinical and demographic metadata differed by source and by participant and was supplied without curation.

The collaborating institutions used their own protocols to collect whole blood in K2EDTA tubes. For TCRbeta analysis, collaborators shipped samples in one of three forms: frozen whole blood, isolated PBMCs, or DNA extracted from either of those sample types. From a lookup of the germline V gene (reference sequence), CDR1 and CDR2 are LNHDA and SQIVND. A distance of 19 bases separates the germline ends of V and J, which lose 6 bases and 8 bases respectively. Counted from cysteine to phenylalanine, this CDR3 has 14 amino acids. CDR3 DNA is the only sequence kept; it has 42 bases, read in frame from the first base.

Sequencing was done on a sample of peripheral blood. This chain joins TRBV19 to TRBJ1-2; the D gene is perhaps TRBD1, on 5 matching bases. This TCR was recovered from a man in his forties with acute or convalescent COVID-19. Here the CDR3 is given as CASRGGTNRGGYTF. The sequence in DNA is TGTGCCAGTAGAGGAGGGACTAACAGAGGCGGCTACACCTTC.